Given below is one TCR beta chain in context. CDR3 length: 13 amino acids. CDR1 is MNHNS, CDR2 SASEGT, per germline. V shed 7 bases and J 13 bases; nucleotides not matched to a gene: 9. This entry belongs to a study of metastatic and nonmetastatic thyroid tumors. Thyroid surgery took place with no prior treatment in any patient. With MiXCR, TCRdb called clones anew from the PCR reads. Counted here are some 5,700 clones, roughly 25% occurring once; the ten biggest clones make up approximately 10%. The source of this sequence is a male donor with papillary thyroid cancer or a benign thyroid nodule (not recorded which). Some clones in this sample may be carry-over from other donors' samples. Sample: adjacent normal tissue. The V gene is TRBV6-1, the J gene TRBJ1-6; 8 positions match TRBD1. CDR3 in amino acids: CASTTGGRSPLHF. The CDR3 nucleotides read TGTGCCAGCACTACAGGGGGTAGATCTCCCCTCCACTTT.